This note documents a single TCR beta chain sequence. Sequenced by immunoSEQ multiplex PCR; TCRdb stores in-frame clones only, minus some. The sample consists of approximately 70,000 clones, approximately 84% of them appearing once. The sample is drawn from a study of blood T cell repertoires in COVID-19. As for the study in general: There were acute and convalescent COVID-19 samples, and they came from the United States, Italy and Spain. Sources were T cells, B-cell-depleted T cells, or PBMCs; the material itself was cDNA or gDNA.

Sequenced sample: peripheral blood. This receptor was obtained from a woman in her fifties or sixties with acute or convalescent COVID-19.

The CDR3 reads CASSQGDRVTEKLFF. CDR3 bases: TGCGCCAGCAGCCAAGGAGACAGGGTAACTGAAAAACTGTTTTTT. The gene calls are TRBV5-1 and TRBJ1-4, with TRBD1 matching 7 bases. The germline CDR1 and CDR2 sequences are SGHRS and YFSETQ. The CDR3 length is 15 residues. With 4 bases clipped from V and 7 bases from J, the junction kept 10 bases outside the gene matches.